This TCR beta chain was profiled in a study of T cells after yellow fever vaccination. This clonotype occurred a few times. Germline V gene data show CDR1 as DFQATT and CDR2 as SNEGSKA (reference sequence). Trimming took off 2 bases at V and 3 bases at J, with 8 bases between the two ends. This CDR3 is built from 12 residues. TCRdb recomputed calls from the 5' RACE reads with MiXCR, one row per CDR3 protein. The table has under 300,000 distinct CDR3 sequences, 6.9% seen once. This chain uses TRBV20-1 with TRBJ2-7; D remains unclear. This sample comprised CD4+ T cells sorted from PBMCs, obtained 15 days after the yellow fever booster vaccination. The source of this sequence is a man aged 25-45 years who received the YFV17D yellow fever vaccine. Written as DNA, the CDR3 is TGCAGTGCTAGAAGGAGCAACTACGAGCAGTACTTC. This encodes CSARRSNYEQYF.